This TCR beta chain was recorded in a study of technical replicates of blood from a few donors (dated by TCRdb to 2016 to 2017). As for this clone: Which antigen it targets is not known. Base quality data are lacking; no much larger clone is found one base away.

Libraries were prepared through the immunoSEQ multiplex PCR assay. TCRdb provides this immuneACCESS table in a form limited to in-frame rearrangements. Some clones are lacking; in checked studies, under half of them reflect an unresolved V gene, and why the rest are absent is not known. The table for this sample lists roughly 14,000 clones; more than 75% of them were counted only once. The ten largest clones represent 9.5% to 15% of the sample. Reading the germline V gene gives CDR1 KGHSH and CDR2 LQKENI. The CDR3 has 16 amino acids, counting the end cysteine and phenylalanine. The retained sequence is limited to the CDR3, 48 bases, with the frame set at the first base. V ends up 2 bases short and J 4 bases short, with an unmatched junction base count of 10.

Input material: PBMCs. The rearranged segments are TRBV18 and TRBJ2-5, with 7 bases aligning to TRBD1. The source of this sequence is a human donor in good health. CDR3 protein: CASSPNDRALGETQYF. The bases are TGTGCCAGCTCACCAAACGACAGGGCGTTAGGAGAGACCCAGTACTTC.